The 11 T cell receptor beta chains given below trace back to one sample, sequenced in a study of T cell responses to AZD1222 COVID-19 vaccine. Produced via immunoSEQ multiplex PCR; TCRdb's table is partial and in-frame only. The sample carries 140,000 or so clones, around 89% recorded once. The material sequenced was peripheral blood, taken 28 days after the second AZD1222 dose. Source of these receptors: an adult who received the AZD1222 COVID-19 vaccine.

The chain's CDR3 is CASSQDPPRLAGVYEQYF. The CDR3 bases are TGTGCCAGCAGCCAAGACCCCCCGCGCCTAGCGGGAGTGTACGAGCAGTACTTC. This chain joins TRBV4-2 and TRBJ2-7; 10 bases align to TRBD2. The germline V gene has CDR1 LGHNA and CDR2 YNFKEQ. The CDR3 runs 18 residues. The ends lost 0 bases at V and 4 bases at J; junction bases unmatched: 12.

The rearrangement links TRBV20-1 to TRBJ1-4; the D gene is possibly TRBD1 (6 bases). The germline CDR1 and CDR2 sequences are DFQATT and SNEGSKA (reference sequence). The CDR3 is 11 residues long. The V and J ends lost 7 bases and 7 bases respectively, with 10 bases between them. The CDR3 DNA sequence: TGCAGTGGCCAGACAGGTGAAAAACTGTTTTTT. Protein: CSGQTGEKLFF.

This chain joins TRBV28 and TRBJ1-2; D might be TRBD1 (5 bases). The CDR3 has 14 amino acids. Germline V lookup: CDR1 MDHEN, CDR2 SYDVKM. Trimming cost V 2 bases and J 4 bases, with 11 bases left between them. The CDR3 loop is CASSLRGFGYGYTF. CDR3 nucleotides: TGTGCCAGCAGTTTAAGGGGCTTTGGCTATGGCTACACCTTC.

This clone has more than one count but fewer than ten. This chain connects TRBV21-1 to TRBJ2-2; the table's TRBD1 call for D was not verified on the DNA. TRBV21-1 counts as a pseudogene. This CDR3 comprises 20 residues. The CDR3 region is CASSKFARTGGREDTGELFF. CDR3 sequence (DNA): TGTGCCAGCAGCAAATTTGCCAGGACAGGGGGCAGGGAGGACACCGGGGAGCTGTTTTTT.

The rearrangement joins TRBV6-5 to TRBJ2-3, with D possibly matching TRBD2 (6 bases). V was pared by 7 bases and J by 7 bases, with 15 bases between. Germline V lookup: CDR1 MNHEY, CDR2 SVGAGI. CDR3 length: 13 amino acids. CDR3: CASTGVGVNTQYF. As DNA, the CDR3 is TGTGCCAGCACGGGGGTGGGGGTAAATACGCAGTATTTT.

The chain's CDR3 is CASSSSGTKYNEQFF. CDR3 DNA: TGTGCCAGCAGTTCCTCCGGGACAAAATACAATGAGCAGTTCTTC. This chain uses TRBV7-3 with TRBJ2-1; maybe TRBD1 (6 bases). The CDR3 loop spans 15 amino acids. The V and J ends lost 6 bases and 4 bases respectively, with 16 bases between them. Per the germline V gene, CDR1 is SGHTA and CDR2 is FQGTGA.

This chain uses TRBV5-5 with TRBJ1-5; the match to TRBD1 covers 9 bases. The V segment lost 1 base and the J segment 5 bases; nucleotides outside the gene matches: 4. Germline CDR1 and CDR2: SGHKS and YYEKEE (reference sequence). The CDR3 has 15 residues. CDR3: CASSLPGQGDQPQHF. CDR3 coding DNA: TGTGCCAGCAGCTTGCCGGGACAGGGAGATCAGCCCCAGCATTTT.

J is TRBJ2-7 and V is TRBV6-9, with D possibly matching TRBD1 (5 bases). The CDR3 has 17 residues. Germline CDR1 is MNHGY and CDR2 is SVAAGI. Trimming shortened V by 4 bases and J by 6 bases, and 25 bases separated the two germline ends. The CDR3 protein is CASSCLIRVFRPGEQYF. For the CDR3, the DNA is TGTGCCAGCAGTTGTCTAATCAGGGTATTCCGGCCGGGCGAGCAGTACTTC.

The V call is TRBV12-3 or TRBV12-4, the J call TRBJ2-7; possibly TRBD1 for D (6 bases). The CDR3 has 12 residues. V lost 7 bases and J lost 6, with 13 bases in between. CDR3 DNA: TGTGCCAGCACCCTCCAAGGGGGCGAGCAGTACTTC. This codes for CASTLQGGEQYF.

The chain is built from TRBV19 and TRBJ1-2, with no clear D. The V end lost 6 bases, the J end lost 6 bases, and 14 bases lay between the germline ends. The CDR3 consists of 13 residues. Per germline, CDR1 LNHDA and CDR2 SQIVND (reference sequence). CDR3 protein: CASRAQGWDGYTF. In DNA, the CDR3 is TGTGCCAGTAGGGCCCAAGGTTGGGATGGCTACACCTTC.

This chain joins TRBV4-1 and TRBJ1-6; D unclear. The CDR3 totals 13 residues. Germline values: CDR1 MGHRA, CDR2 YSYEKL. V was shortened by 4 bases and J by 6 bases, with 7 bases between the two germline ends. The CDR3 coding sequence is TGCGCCAGCAGCCTCGAACTTAATTCACCCCTCCACTTT. Encoded protein: CASSLELNSPLHF.